Sequencing of this TCR beta chain was carried out in a study of control samples from healthy donors and cancer patients (dated by TCRdb to the early 2020s). A word on this clone: The antigen this receptor binds is unknown. No clone much larger than this one lies a single base away; base qualities are absent.

Via the germline V gene (reference sequence), CDR1 is LNHNV and CDR2 YYDKDF. Spanning cysteine to phenylalanine, the CDR3 consists of 13 amino acids. Of the read, only the CDR3 DNA is kept; its 39 bases are in frame from base 1. V is clipped by 3 bases and J by 7 bases, and the sequence between their germline boundaries is 9 bases long. The method was the immunoSEQ multiplex PCR assay. TCRdb holds this immuneACCESS table with in-frame rearrangements only. Some clones are missing; in checked studies, unresolved V genes explain under half, and the rest has no known cause. The sample data list about 40,000 clones, and roughly 90% of these were observed just once. The ten largest clones add up to 3.6% of the sample.

The chain uses TRBV15 and TRBJ1-4, with no D gene named confidently. This TCR was sampled from a woman aged 45-59 years in good health. Sequenced: blood. The CDR3 protein is CATSSGMSEKLFF. The DNA is TGTGCCACCAGCAGTGGGATGAGTGAAAAACTGTTTTTT.